These 16 T cell receptor beta chains share one sample of origin, sequenced in a study of STAT5B mutations in CD4+ large granular lymphocyte leukemia. Repertoires were generated with immunoSEQ multiplex PCR, while TCRdb's copy carries only in-frame clones and drops some. This table has roughly 38,000 clones, approximately 72% appearing once. Material for sequencing was CD4+ T cells from blood buffy coats. These receptors all come from a human donor in good health.

This clone was detected only a few times. V is TRBV28 and J is TRBJ2-7; 11 bases match TRBD2. The CDR3 loop spans 16 amino acids. Germline V lookup: CDR1 MDHEN, CDR2 SYDVKM. With 6 bases clipped from V and 2 bases from J, the junction kept 9 bases outside the gene matches. CDR3 DNA: TGTGCCAGCAGCCCCAGAGGGACTAGCGGAACCTACGAGCAGTACTTC. This sequence encodes CASSPRGTSGTYEQYF.

This chain connects TRBV6-1 to TRBJ2-2; 12 nucleotides match TRBD2. The CDR3 is 16 residues long. Germline V CDR1 and CDR2: MNHNS, SASEGT. With 4 bases clipped from V and 7 bases from J, the junction kept 7 bases outside the gene matches. CDR3 coding DNA: TGTGCCAGCAGTGGCCTAGCGGGAGGGCCAATCGGGGAGCTGTTTTTT. Translation gives CASSGLAGGPIGELFF.

This clone turned up a few times. V and J are TRBV14 and TRBJ2-7; 11 bases line up with TRBD2. Germline-derived CDR1 and CDR2 are SGHDN and FVKESK. CDR3 length: 14 residues. The junction had 5 bases not matched to a gene; V was cut back by 4 bases and J by 6 bases. CDR3: CASSPPSGRSEQYF. CDR3 in DNA: TGTGCCAGCAGCCCCCCTAGCGGGAGGTCCGAGCAGTACTTC.

This clone turned up a few times. This chain links TRBV10-2 with TRBJ2-2; 9 bases line up with TRBD2. Trimming at V came to 8 bases and at J to 5 bases, leaving 9 bases not matched to a gene. This CDR3 has 15 residues. CDR1 WSHSY and CDR2 SAAADI come from the germline V gene. The DNA for the CDR3 is TGCGCCAGCCCAGGCCGCGGGGGGGATACCGGGGAGCTGTTTTTT. It specifies CASPGRGGDTGELFF.

The V gene is TRBV7-2, the J gene TRBJ2-3, with TRBD2 matching 7 bases. CDR1 and CDR2 (germline): SGHTA, FQGNSA. Trimming at V came to 6 bases and at J to 1 base, leaving 7 bases not matched to a gene. The CDR3 consists of 15 residues. CDR3 nucleotide sequence: TGTGCCAGCAGTCGTACGGGAGGCCGCACAGATACGCAGTATTTT. This translates into CASSRTGGRTDTQYF.

The table lists this clone with a count of one. The chain recombines TRBV2 with TRBJ2-5; D unresolved. The CDR3 contains 12 residues. Germline values: CDR1 SNHLY, CDR2 FYNNEI. V was trimmed by 2 bases and J by 2 bases, leaving 3 bases between them. Written as DNA, the CDR3 is TGTGCCAGCAGTGAACAGCAAGAGACCCAGTACTTC. It yields the protein CASSEQQETQYF.

The chain joins TRBV6-1 to TRBJ1-5; TRBD1 is a possible D gene (5 bases). V was trimmed by 6 bases and J by 7 bases, leaving 13 bases between them. The germline CDR1 and CDR2 sequences are MNHNS and SASEGT. The CDR3 runs 13 residues. The CDR3, as DNA: TGTGCCAGCAGGGATGGGGGTGTCCAGCCCCAGCATTTT. Its translation is CASRDGGVQPQHF.

The chain uses TRBV2 and TRBJ2-2; D is perhaps TRBD2 (6 bases). V gave up 7 bases and J gave up 0 bases, with 12 bases separating them. Germline assignment: CDR1 SNHLY and CDR2 FYNNEI. CDR3 length equals 15 residues. As DNA, the CDR3 is TGTGCCAGCATGGGAGGCACATCGAACACCGGGGAGCTGTTTTTT. Translation: CASMGGTSNTGELFF.

The chain is built from TRBV29-1 and TRBJ1-2, with D maybe TRBD1 (6 bases). Trimming took 3 bases from V and 5 from J, leaving 16 bases between them. Germline V gene lookup returns CDR1 SQVTM and CDR2 ANQGSEA. The CDR3 is 14 amino acids. The DNA of the CDR3 is TGCAGCGTTGATACCATTGGGACAAGTTATGGCTACACCTTC. Its translation is CSVDTIGTSYGYTF.

The V call is TRBV9, the J call TRBJ2-7, with TRBD1 identical over 7 bases. The CDR3 extends over 13 amino acids. V was clipped by 0 bases and J by 4 bases; unmatched bases: 1. CDR1 is SGDLS, CDR2 YYNGEE, per germline. DNA for the CDR3: TGTGCCAGCAGCGTAGGGGGACAGTACGAGCAGTACTTC. This translates into CASSVGGQYEQYF.

J is TRBJ2-5 and V is TRBV6-1; tentative D call: TRBD2 (7 bases). The J call may be faulty, since TRBJ2-7 better matches the DNA end. Germline CDR1 MNHNS, CDR2 SASEGT. CDR3 length: 14 amino acids. The CDR3 DNA follows: TGTGCCAGCAGTGTTGAGCGGGACACGGGCGAGCAGTACTTC. Translation: CASSVERDTGEQYF.

The chain is built from TRBV6-6 and TRBJ1-3, with unresolved D. CDR3 length: 14 residues. The germline CDR1 and CDR2 sequences are MNHNY and SVGAGI (reference sequence). With 6 bases removed from V and 3 bases from J, the gap between germline ends came to 12 bases. CDR3 amino acids: CASRVDGLGNTIYF. In nucleotides, the CDR3 is TGTGCCAGCAGGGTAGACGGACTTGGAAACACCATATATTTT.

This clone was seen once. This chain connects TRBV10-2 to TRBJ2-3; 9 bases map to TRBD1. Germline CDR1 WSHSY, CDR2 SAAADI. J gave up 4 bases and V 5 bases, and 7 bases lay outside the gene matches. The CDR3 has 15 residues. The CDR3 nucleotides read TGCGCCAGCAGTACCGGGACAGGGATATCAGATACGCAGTATTTT. This sequence encodes CASSTGTGISDTQYF.

The chain joins TRBV5-4 to TRBJ2-1, with 8 positions matching TRBD2. CDR3 length: 15 amino acids. V lost 4 bases and J lost 4; bases outside the gene matches: 7. Per germline, CDR1 SGHNT and CDR2 YYREEE (reference sequence). DNA for the CDR3: TGTGCCAGCAGCCCCGAGAGCGGGGGATACAATGAGCAGTTCTTC. Translating it yields CASSPESGGYNEQFF.

This clone was found a few times. The chain joins TRBV7-3 to TRBJ2-2, with TRBD2 identical over 13 bases. The V segment lost 4 bases and the J segment 4 bases; nucleotides outside the gene matches: 3. Per germline, CDR1 SGHTA and CDR2 FQGTGA. This CDR3 has 16 amino acids. The CDR3 is CASSSGLAGITGELFF. The CDR3 DNA follows: TGTGCCAGCAGCTCGGGACTAGCGGGAATCACCGGGGAGCTGTTTTTT.

The rearrangement links TRBV25-1 to TRBJ2-7; TRBD1 or TRBD2 may be the D gene (5 bases each). V was cut by 2 bases and J by 2 bases, with 7 bases left in between. Germline V gene sequence: CDR1 MGHDK, CDR2 SYGVNS. This CDR3 contains 13 residues. The CDR3 loop reads CASSEPGPYEQYF. CDR3 nucleotide sequence: TGTGCCAGCAGTGAACCGGGACCCTACGAGCAGTACTTC.